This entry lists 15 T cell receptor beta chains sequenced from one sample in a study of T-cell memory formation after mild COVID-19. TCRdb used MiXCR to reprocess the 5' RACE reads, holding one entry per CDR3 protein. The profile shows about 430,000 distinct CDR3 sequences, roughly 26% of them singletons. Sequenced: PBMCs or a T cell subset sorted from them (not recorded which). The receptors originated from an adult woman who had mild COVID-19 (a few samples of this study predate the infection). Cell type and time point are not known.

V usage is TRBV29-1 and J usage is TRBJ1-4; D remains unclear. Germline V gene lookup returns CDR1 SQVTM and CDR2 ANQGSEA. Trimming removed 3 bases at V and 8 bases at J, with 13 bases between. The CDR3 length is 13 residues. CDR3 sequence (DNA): TGCAGCGTTGAGGGAAATGGTGGGGAAAAACTGTTTTTT. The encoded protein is CSVEGNGGEKLFF.

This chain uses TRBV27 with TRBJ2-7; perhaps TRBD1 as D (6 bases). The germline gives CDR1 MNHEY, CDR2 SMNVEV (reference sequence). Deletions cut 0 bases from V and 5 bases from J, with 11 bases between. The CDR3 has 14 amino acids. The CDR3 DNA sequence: TGTGCCAGCAGTTTATCCCCCAGGGGAAACGAGCAGTACTTC. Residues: CASSLSPRGNEQYF.

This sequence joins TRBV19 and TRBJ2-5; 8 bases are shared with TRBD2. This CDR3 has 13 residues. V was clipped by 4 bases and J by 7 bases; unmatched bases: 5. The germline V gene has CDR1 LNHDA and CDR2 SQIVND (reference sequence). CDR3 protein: CASSNGGEATQYF. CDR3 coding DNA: TGTGCCAGTAGTAACGGGGGGGAGGCGACCCAGTACTTC.

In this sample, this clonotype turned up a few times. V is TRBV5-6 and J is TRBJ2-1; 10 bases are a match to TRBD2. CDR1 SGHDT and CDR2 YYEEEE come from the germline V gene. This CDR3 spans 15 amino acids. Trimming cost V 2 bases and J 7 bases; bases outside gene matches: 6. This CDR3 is CASSFASGRDNEQFF. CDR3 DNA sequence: TGTGCCAGCAGCTTTGCTAGCGGGAGAGATAATGAGCAGTTCTTC.

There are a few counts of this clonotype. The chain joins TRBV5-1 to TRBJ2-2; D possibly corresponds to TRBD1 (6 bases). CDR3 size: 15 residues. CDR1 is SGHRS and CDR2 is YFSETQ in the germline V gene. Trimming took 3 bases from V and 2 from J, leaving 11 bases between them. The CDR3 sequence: CASSSDSDNTGELFF. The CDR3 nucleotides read TGCGCCAGCAGCTCGGACAGTGATAACACCGGGGAGCTGTTTTTT.

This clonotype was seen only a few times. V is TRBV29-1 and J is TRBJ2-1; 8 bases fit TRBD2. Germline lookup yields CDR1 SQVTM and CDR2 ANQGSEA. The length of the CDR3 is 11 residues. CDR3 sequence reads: CTGRVRGEQFF. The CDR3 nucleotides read TGCACCGGGAGGGTTAGGGGTGAGCAGTTCTTC.

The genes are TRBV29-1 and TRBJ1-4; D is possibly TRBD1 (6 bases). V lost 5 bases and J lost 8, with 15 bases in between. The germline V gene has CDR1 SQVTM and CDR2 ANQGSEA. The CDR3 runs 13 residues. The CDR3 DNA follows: TGCAGCGTTAAGACGGGGGCGGGAGAAAAACTGTTTTTT. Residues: CSVKTGAGEKLFF.

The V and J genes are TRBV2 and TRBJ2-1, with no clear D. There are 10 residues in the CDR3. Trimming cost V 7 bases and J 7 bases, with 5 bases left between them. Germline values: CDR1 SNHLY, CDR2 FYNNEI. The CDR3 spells CASKANEQFF. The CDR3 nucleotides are TGTGCCAGCAAGGCGAATGAGCAGTTCTTC.

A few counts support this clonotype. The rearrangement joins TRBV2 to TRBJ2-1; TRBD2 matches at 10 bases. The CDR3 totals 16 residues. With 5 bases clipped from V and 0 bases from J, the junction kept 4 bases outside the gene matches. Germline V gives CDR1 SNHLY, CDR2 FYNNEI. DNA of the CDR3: TGTGCCAGCAGTCGTGGACTAGCGGTCTCCTACAATGAGCAGTTCTTC. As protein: CASSRGLAVSYNEQFF.

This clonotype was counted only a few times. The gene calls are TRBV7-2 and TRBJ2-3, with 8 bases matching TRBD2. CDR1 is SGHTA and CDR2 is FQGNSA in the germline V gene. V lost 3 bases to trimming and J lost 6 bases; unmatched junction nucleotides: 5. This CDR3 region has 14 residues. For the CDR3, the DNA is TGTGCCAGCAGCTTCGGTAGCGGGGTGGATACGCAGTATTTT. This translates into CASSFGSGVDTQYF.

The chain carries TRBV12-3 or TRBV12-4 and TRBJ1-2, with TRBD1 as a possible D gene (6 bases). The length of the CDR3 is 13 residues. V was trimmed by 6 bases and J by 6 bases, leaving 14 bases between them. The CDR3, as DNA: TGTGCCAGCAGCTCTGGACAGCTCCATGGCTACACCTTC. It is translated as CASSSGQLHGYTF.

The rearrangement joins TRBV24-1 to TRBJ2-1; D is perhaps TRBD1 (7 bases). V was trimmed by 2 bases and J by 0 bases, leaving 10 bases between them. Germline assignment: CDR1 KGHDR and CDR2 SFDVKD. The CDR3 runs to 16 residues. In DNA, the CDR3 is TGTGCCACCAGTGATTCGCAGGGGGGCTCCTACAATGAGCAGTTCTTC. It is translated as CATSDSQGGSYNEQFF.

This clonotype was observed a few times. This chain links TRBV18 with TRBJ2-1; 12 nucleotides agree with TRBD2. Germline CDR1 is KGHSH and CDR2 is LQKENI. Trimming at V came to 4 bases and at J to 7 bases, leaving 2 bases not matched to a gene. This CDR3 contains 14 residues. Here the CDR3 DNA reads TGTGCCAGCTCACGACTAGCGGGAGTGAATGAGCAGTTCTTC. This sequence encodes CASSRLAGVNEQFF.

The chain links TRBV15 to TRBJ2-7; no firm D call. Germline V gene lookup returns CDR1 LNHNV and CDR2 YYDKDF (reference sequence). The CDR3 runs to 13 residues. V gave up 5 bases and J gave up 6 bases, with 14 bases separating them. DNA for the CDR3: TGTGCCACCAGCCCCACCAAACTACGCGAGCAGTACTTC. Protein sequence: CATSPTKLREQYF. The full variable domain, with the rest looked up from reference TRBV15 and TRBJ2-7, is DAMVIQNPRYQVTQFGKPVTLSCSQTLNHNVMYWYQQKSSQAPKLLFHYYDKDFNNEADTPDNFQSRRPNTSFCFLDIRSPGLGDTAMYLCATSPTKLREQYFGPGTRLTVT.

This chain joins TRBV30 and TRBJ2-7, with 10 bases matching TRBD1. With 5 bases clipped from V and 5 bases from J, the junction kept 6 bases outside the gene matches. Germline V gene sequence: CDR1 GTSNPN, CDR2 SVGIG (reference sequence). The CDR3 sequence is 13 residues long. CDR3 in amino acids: CAWGRQGANEQYF. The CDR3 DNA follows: TGTGCCTGGGGACGACAGGGGGCAAACGAGCAGTACTTC.